What follows are 7 T cell receptor beta chains derived from one specimen sequenced in a study of PD-1 blockade in classical Hodgkin lymphoma. Libraries were prepared by immunoSEQ multiplex PCR; TCRdb keeps only in-frame clonotypes and omits some of them. The data contain tens of thousands of clones, roughly 69% of them singletons. The time point denotes: cycle 4 day 1 (C4D1), after less than 7 weeks of nivolumab. Every patient relapsed after autologous stem cell transplantation, and brentuximab vedotin exposure varied. The sample in question was peripheral blood mononuclear cells (PBMCs), obtained before the fourth cycle of nivolumab. Every receptor here comes from a human donor with classical Hodgkin lymphoma.

The chain has TRBV19 and TRBJ2-2; possibly TRBD2 for D (5 bases). From germline, CDR1 is LNHDA and CDR2 SQIVND (reference sequence). The CDR3 covers 14 residues. V lost 2 bases, J lost 5 bases, and 9 bases lay in between. The CDR3 loop is CASSIKSGTGELFF. CDR3 nucleotide sequence: TGTGCCAGTAGTATAAAGTCGGGGACCGGGGAGCTGTTTTTT.

In DNA form, the CDR3 reads TGTGCCAGCAGCTTATCACTACTAGCGGGGGGGCTGCGCGAGCAGTACTTC. Its translation is CASSLSLLAGGLREQYF. The chain is built from TRBV7-8 and TRBJ2-7; 13 nucleotides agree with TRBD2. Germline V gives CDR1 SGHVS, CDR2 FQNEAQ. The ends lost 2 bases at V and 6 bases at J; junction bases unmatched: 10. This CDR3 is built from 17 residues.

This chain joins TRBV27 and TRBJ2-7; 9 bases are shared with TRBD1. The CDR3 is made up of 14 amino acids. Germline CDR1 MNHEY, CDR2 SMNVEV (reference sequence). The V and J ends lost 4 bases and 7 bases, in that order; junction bases with no gene match: 8. CDR3 DNA sequence: TGTGCCAGCAGTTGGGGGACAGGGTTTCGGGAGCAGTACTTC. Amino acids: CASSWGTGFREQYF.

The V gene is TRBV11-2, the J gene TRBJ2-2; D is ambiguous. CDR1 is SGHAT, CDR2 FQNNGV, per germline. Trimming left V 5 bases short and J 1 base short, with 11 bases between. The CDR3 spans 15 residues. CDR3 loop: CASSHDSGNTGELFF. CDR3 nucleotide sequence: TGTGCCAGCAGCCACGATTCCGGGAACACCGGGGAGCTGTTTTTT.

This clone was seen only a few times. V usage is TRBV6-1 and J usage is TRBJ1-2; 7 positions agree with TRBD1. This CDR3 spans 15 amino acids. Looked up from germline, CDR1 is MNHNS and CDR2 is SASEGT. Trimming at V came to 5 bases and at J to 8 bases, leaving 14 bases not matched to a gene. In DNA, the CDR3 is TGTGCCAGCAGTCCCACAATAACGGACAGGTTCGGCTACACCTTC. Its protein is CASSPTITDRFGYTF.

The chain couples TRBV6-6 to TRBJ2-5; D is ambiguous. The length of the CDR3 is 14 residues. Germline V CDR1 and CDR2: MNHNY, SVGAGI (reference sequence). Trimming pared 3 bases from V and 7 bases from J, leaving 15 bases between. The CDR3 coding sequence is TGTGCCAGCAGTTATTTGGCATCCACTCGGACCCAGTACTTC. Protein product: CASSYLASTRTQYF.

V and J are TRBV6-5 and TRBJ1-1; D perhaps matches TRBD1 (5 bases). CDR1 MNHEY and CDR2 SVGAGI come from the germline V gene. Deletions cut 6 bases from V and 10 bases from J, with 15 bases between. CDR3 length equals 12 residues. CDR3 nucleotides: TGTGCCAGCAGGGGGGGTGTTTTTGGAGCTTTCTTT. Translating gives CASRGGVFGAFF.